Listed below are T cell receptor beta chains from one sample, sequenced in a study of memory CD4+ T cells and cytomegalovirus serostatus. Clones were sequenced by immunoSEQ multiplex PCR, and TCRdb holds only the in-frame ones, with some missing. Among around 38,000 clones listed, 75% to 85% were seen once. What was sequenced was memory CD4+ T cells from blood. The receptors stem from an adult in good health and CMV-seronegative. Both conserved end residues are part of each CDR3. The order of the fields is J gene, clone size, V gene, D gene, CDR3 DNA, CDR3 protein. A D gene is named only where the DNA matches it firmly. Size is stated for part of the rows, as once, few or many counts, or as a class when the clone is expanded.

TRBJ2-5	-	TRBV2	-	TGTGCCAGCTCGACGGGGTACCAAGAGACCCAGTACTTC	CASSTGYQETQYF
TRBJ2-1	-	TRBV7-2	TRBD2	TGTGCCAGCAGCCTGTTTACAGCGGGAGTCGGAAATGAGCAGTTCTTC	CASSLFTAGVGNEQFF
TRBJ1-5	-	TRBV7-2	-	TGTGCCAGCAGCTTCCAACCGGGATATCAGCCCCAGCATTTT	CASSFQPGYQPQHF
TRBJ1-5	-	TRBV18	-	TGTGCCAGCTCACCAGGGTTGGATCAGCCCCAGCATTTT	CASSPGLDQPQHF
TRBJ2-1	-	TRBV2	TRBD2	TGTGCCAGCTACGGACTAGTCAACGATGAGCAGTTCTTC	CASYGLVNDEQFF
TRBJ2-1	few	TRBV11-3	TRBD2	TGTGCCAGCAGCTCGCAGGGGTACGGGACTAGAGTAGTCGAGCAGTTCTTC	CASSSQGYGTRVVEQFF
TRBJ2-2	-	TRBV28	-	TGTGCCAGCATTGCAGGAACCGGGGAGCTGTTTTTT	CASIAGTGELFF
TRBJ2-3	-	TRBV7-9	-	TGTGCCAGCAGCTCGAACTCGGGAGATACGCAGTATTTT	CASSSNSGDTQYF
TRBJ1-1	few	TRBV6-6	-	TGTGCCAGCAGTCCGCAAGGGAACACTGAAGCTTTCTTT	CASSPQGNTEAFF
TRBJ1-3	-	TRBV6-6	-	TGTGCCAGCAGTTGGGCTCAGGTGTTTTCTGGAAACACCATATATTTT	CASSWAQVFSGNTIYF
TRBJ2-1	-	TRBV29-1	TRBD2	TGCAGCGTTGAAGATCAGGCGGGAGGAGGGAATGAGCAGTTCTTC	CSVEDQAGGGNEQFF
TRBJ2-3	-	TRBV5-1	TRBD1	TGCGCCAGCAGCTCACGACAGGGATACACAGATACGCAGTATTTT	CASSSRQGYTDTQYF
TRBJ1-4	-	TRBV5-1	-	TGCGCCAGCAGCTTGAATGGGGGCAATGAAAAACTGTTTTTT	CASSLNGGNEKLFF
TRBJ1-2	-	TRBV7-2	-	TGTGCCAGCACCACCGGACGGTCTAACTATGGCTACACCTTC	CASTTGRSNYGYTF
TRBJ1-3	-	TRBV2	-	TGTGCCAGCAGTCCTCAAGGAGGGGGAAACACCATATATTTT	CASSPQGGGNTIYF
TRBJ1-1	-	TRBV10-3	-	TGTGCCATCAGTGTTTCCGGGTACACTGAAGCTTTCTTT	CAISVSGYTEAFF
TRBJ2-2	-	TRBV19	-	TGTGCCAGTAGTACAACCGGGACCGGTGGCACCGGGGAGCTGTTTTTT	CASSTTGTGGTGELFF
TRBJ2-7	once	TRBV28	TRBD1	TGTGCCAGCAGTGTAGGTTCCCGGGACAGGGCCTACGAGCAGTACTTC	CASSVGSRDRAYEQYF
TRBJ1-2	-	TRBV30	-	TGTGCCTGGGAAACCGGGACCACCGTTGGCTACACCTTC	CAWETGTTVGYTF
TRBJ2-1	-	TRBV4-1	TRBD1	TGCGCCAGCAGCCAAGATAGACGCGGGACAGGGCCCGGAAATGAGCAGTTCTTC	CASSQDRRGTGPGNEQFF
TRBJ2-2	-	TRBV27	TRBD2	TGTGCCAGCAGTTTTTTCCCTTTTAGCGGGAGTGTCACCGGGGAGCTGTTTTTT	CASSFFPFSGSVTGELFF
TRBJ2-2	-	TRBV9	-	TGTGCCAGCAGCGTAGACACTAGCTCCGGGGAGCTGTTTTTT	CASSVDTSSGELFF
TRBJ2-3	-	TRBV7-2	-	TGTGCCAGCAGCTTGGATAGGGAAACGCAGTATTTT	CASSLDRETQYF
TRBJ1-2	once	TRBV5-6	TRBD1	TGTGCCAGCAGCTTGGAGGGACAGCGGGGCTATGGCTACACCTTC	CASSLEGQRGYGYTF
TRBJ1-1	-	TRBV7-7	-	TGTGCCAGCAGCCCGGGGTTGGACACTGAAGCTTTCTTT	CASSPGLDTEAFF
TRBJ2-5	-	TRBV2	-	TGTGCCAGCAGTGAATTTCGTCAAGAGACCCAGTACTTC	CASSEFRQETQYF
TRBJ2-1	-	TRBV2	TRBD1	TGTGCCAGCAGCAGACAGGGGAGCTCCTACAATGAGCAGTTCTTC	CASSRQGSSYNEQFF
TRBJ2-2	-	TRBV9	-	TGTGCCAGCAGTGCATACAGGTCGTCGAACACCGGGGAGCTGTTTTTT	CASSAYRSSNTGELFF
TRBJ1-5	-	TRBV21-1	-	TGTGCCAGCACCCTAGCGGACAGGGGCAATCAGCCCCAGCATTTT	CASTLADRGNQPQHF
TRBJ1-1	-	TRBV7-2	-	TGTGCCAGCAGCTTAGAAAGGGGGGCCCCTGAAGCTTTCTTT	CASSLERGAPEAFF
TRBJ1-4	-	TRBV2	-	TGTGCCAGCAGTGCCGAGATTGGGGGACTGTTTTTT	CASSAEIGGLFF
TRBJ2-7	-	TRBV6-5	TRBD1	TGTGCCAGCAGTCCCGGACAGGGGAAGCAGTACTTC	CASSPGQGKQYF
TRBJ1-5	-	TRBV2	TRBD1	TGTGCCAGCAGTGGACAGGGTGGACGGAGCAATCAGCCCCAGCATTTT	CASSGQGGRSNQPQHF
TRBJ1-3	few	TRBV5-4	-	TGTGCCAGCAGCTTCTGGACAGTCTCTGGAAACACCATATATTTT	CASSFWTVSGNTIYF
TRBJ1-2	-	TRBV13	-	TGTGCCAGCAGCTTAGGCAGGGGACGTGGCTACACCTTC	CASSLGRGRGYTF
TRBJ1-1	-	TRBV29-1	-	TGCAGCGTCCCGATTAACACTGAAGCTTTCTTT	CSVPINTEAFF
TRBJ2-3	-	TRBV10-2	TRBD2	TGCGCCAGCAGGCTAGCGGGCACAGATACGCAGTATTTT	CASRLAGTDTQYF
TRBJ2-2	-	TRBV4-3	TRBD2	TGCGCCAGCACCGTCGGGGGGGGTAGGCTAACCGGGGAGCTGTTTTTT	CASTVGGGRLTGELFF
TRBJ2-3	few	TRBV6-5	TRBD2	TGTGCCACCGAGAGCGGGAGTGGTGCAGATACGCAGTATTTT	CATESGSGADTQYF
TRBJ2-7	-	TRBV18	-	TGTGCCAGCTCACCATCAGGACGGCCCTCCTACGAGCAGTACTTC	CASSPSGRPSYEQYF
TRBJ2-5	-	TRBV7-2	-	TGTGCCAGCAGCCGGGGCCAGAATCAAGAGACCCAGTACTTC	CASSRGQNQETQYF
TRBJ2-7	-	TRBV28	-	TGTGCCAGCAGTTTAGGGGGGGCAACTAGTGTCGAGCAGTACTTC	CASSLGGATSVEQYF
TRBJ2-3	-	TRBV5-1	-	TGCGCCAGCAGCTTGAAAACGGGATTCGGCACAGATACGCAGTATTTT	CASSLKTGFGTDTQYF
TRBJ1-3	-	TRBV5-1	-	TGCGCCAGCAGCTTGGAGGGTACTGGAAACACCATATATTTT	CASSLEGTGNTIYF
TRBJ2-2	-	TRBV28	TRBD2	TGTGCCAGCACCTTGATGGGACTAGCAAACACCGGGGAGCTGTTTTTT	CASTLMGLANTGELFF
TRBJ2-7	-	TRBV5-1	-	TGCGCCAGCAGCTTTGGGGGAGCGTCCTACGAGCAGTACTTC	CASSFGGASYEQYF